This T cell receptor beta chain was found in a study of blood T cell repertoires in COVID-19. Whole-study context: Acute and convalescent COVID-19 samples came from the United States, Italy and Spain.

V dropped 8 bases and J dropped 1 base, with 6 bases sitting between them. Germline-derived CDR1 and CDR2 are MDHEN and SYDVKM. This CDR3 region has 11 residues. As originally analysed: For nucleated cells, counts were estimated from reference gene primer amplification. Assay used: immunoSEQ multiplex PCR; TCRdb lists only in-frame clones, some missing. V and J calls and clone size are copied from that table; D and trimming were computed from the DNA. The table lists some 180,000 clones, more than 70% of them singletons. The study counted Cohort 3 donors as recovered given two negative PCRs, clearance, or symptom resolution.

Sequenced material: PBMCs or T cells enriched from blood (not recorded which). The chain uses TRBV28 and TRBJ2-7; D is perhaps TRBD1 (5 bases). This sequence originates from a man aged 40-55 years who had recovered from COVID-19. CDR3 sequence reads: CASRQSYEQYF. The CDR3, as DNA: TGTGCCAGCCGACAGTCCTACGAGCAGTACTTC.